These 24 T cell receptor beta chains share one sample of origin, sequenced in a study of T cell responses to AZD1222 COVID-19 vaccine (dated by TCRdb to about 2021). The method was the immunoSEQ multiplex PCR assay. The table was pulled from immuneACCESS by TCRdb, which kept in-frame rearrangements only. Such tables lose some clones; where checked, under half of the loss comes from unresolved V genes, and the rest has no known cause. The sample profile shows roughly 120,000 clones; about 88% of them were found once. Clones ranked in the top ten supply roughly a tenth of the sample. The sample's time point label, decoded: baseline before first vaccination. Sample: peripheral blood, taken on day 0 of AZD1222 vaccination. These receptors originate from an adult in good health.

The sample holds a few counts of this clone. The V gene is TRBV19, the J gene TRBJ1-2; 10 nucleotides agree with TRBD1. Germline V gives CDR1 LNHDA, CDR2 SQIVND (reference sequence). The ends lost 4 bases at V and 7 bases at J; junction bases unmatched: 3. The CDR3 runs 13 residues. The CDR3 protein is CASSKGQGFGYTF. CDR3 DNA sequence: TGTGCCAGTAGTAAGGGACAGGGGTTTGGCTACACCTTC.

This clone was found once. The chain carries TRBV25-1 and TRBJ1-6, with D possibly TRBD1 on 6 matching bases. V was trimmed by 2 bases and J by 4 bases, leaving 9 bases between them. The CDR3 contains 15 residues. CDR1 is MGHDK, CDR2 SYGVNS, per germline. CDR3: CASSEHTGYNSPLHF. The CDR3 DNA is TGTGCCAGCAGTGAACACACAGGGTATAATTCACCCCTCCACTTT. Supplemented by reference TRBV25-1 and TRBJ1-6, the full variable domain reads EADIYQTPRYLVIGTGKKITLECSQTMGHDKMYWYQQDPGMELHLIHYSYGVNSTEKGDLSSESTVSRIRTEHFPLTLESARPSHTSQYLCASSEHTGYNSPLHFGNGTRLTVT.

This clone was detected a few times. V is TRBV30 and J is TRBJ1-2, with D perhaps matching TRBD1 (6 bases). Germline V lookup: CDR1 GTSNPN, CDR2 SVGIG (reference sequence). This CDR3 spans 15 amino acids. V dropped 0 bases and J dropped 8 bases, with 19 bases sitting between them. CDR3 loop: CAWSVGFRGRRGYTF. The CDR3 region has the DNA TGTGCCTGGAGTGTAGGGTTTCGGGGGCGGAGAGGCTACACCTTC.

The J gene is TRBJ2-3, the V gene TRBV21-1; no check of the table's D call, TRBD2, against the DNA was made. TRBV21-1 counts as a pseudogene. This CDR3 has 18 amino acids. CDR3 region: CASSKDGTSGRRANTQYF. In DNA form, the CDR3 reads TGTGCCAGCAGCAAAGATGGGACTAGCGGGAGGCGGGCAAATACGCAGTATTTT.

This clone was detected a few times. This CDR3 reads CASSFERNTEAFF. CDR3 sequence (DNA): TGTGCCAGCAGTTTCGAGAGGAACACTGAAGCTTTCTTT. The rearrangement uses TRBV12-3 or TRBV12-4 and TRBJ1-1; unclear D gene. V gave up 3 bases and J gave up 1 base, with 6 bases separating them. The CDR3 runs to 13 residues.

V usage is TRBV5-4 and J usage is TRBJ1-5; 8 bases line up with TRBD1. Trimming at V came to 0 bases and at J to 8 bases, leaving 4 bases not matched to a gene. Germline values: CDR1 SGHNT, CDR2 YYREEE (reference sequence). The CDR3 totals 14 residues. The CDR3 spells CASSLAPGGKPQHF. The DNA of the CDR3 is TGTGCCAGCAGCTTGGCCCCAGGGGGCAAGCCCCAGCATTTT.

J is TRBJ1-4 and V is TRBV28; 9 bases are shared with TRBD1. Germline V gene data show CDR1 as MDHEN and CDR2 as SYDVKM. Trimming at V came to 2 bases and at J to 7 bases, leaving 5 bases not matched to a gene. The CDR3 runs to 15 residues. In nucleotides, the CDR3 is TGTGCCAGCAGTTTAATGACAGGGGGAAGTGAAAAACTGTTTTTT. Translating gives CASSLMTGGSEKLFF.

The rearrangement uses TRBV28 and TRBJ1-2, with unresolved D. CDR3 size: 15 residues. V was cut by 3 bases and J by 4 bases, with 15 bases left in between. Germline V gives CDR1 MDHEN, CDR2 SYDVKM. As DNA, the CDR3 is TGTGCCAGCAGTTTCCTGGCTGGGGTTGGCTATGGCTACACCTTC. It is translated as CASSFLAGVGYGYTF.

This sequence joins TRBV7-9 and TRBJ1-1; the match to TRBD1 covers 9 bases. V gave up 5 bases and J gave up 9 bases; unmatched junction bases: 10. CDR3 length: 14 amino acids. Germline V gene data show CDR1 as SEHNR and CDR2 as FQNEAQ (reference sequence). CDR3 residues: CASSPGTGWRQAFF. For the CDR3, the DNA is TGTGCCAGCAGCCCAGGGACAGGGTGGCGGCAAGCTTTCTTT.

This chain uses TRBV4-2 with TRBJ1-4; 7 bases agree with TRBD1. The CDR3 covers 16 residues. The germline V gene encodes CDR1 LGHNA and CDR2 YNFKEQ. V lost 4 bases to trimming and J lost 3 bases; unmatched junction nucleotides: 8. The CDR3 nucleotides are TGTGCCAGCAGCCTCCACAGGGGCTCGGCTAATGAAAAACTGTTTTTT. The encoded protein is CASSLHRGSANEKLFF.

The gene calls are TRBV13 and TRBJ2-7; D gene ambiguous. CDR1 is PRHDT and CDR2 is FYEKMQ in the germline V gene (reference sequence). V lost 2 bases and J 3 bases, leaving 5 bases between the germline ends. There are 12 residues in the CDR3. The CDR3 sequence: CASSLTGYEQYF. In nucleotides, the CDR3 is TGTGCCAGCAGCTTAACGGGCTACGAGCAGTACTTC.

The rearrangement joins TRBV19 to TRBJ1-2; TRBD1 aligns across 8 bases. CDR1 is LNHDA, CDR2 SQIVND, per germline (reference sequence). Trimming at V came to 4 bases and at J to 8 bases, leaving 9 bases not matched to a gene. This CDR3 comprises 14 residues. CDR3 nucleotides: TGTGCCAGTAGTAAACAGGGGGGCCGGGAGGGCTACACCTTC. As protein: CASSKQGGREGYTF.

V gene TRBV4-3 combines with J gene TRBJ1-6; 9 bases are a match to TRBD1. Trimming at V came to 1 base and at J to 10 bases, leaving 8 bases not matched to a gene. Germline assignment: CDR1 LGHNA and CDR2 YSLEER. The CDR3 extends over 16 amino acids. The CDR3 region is CASSQGGGQGDSPLHF. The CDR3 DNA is TGCGCCAGCAGCCAAGGGGGGGGACAGGGAGACTCACCCCTCCACTTT.

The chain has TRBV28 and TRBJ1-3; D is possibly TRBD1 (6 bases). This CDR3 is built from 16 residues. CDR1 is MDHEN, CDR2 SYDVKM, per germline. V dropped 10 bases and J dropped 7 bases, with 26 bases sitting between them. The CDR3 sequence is CATVNLDYGGSNTIYF. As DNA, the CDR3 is TGTGCCACCGTAAACCTCGATTACGGGGGCTCGAACACCATATATTTT.

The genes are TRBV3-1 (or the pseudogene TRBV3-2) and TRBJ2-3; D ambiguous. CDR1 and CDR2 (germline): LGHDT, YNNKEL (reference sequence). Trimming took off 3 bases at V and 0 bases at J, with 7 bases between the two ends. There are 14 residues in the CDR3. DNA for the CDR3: TGTGCCAGCAGCCACCGGGTGAGCACAGATACGCAGTATTTT. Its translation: CASSHRVSTDTQYF.

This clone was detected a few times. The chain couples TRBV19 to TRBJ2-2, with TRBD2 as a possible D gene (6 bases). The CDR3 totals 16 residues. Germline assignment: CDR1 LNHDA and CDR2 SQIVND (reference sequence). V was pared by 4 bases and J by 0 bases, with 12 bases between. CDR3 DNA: TGTGCCAGTAGTACCCGCGGCGGGACGAACACCGGGGAGCTGTTTTTT. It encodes CASSTRGGTNTGELFF. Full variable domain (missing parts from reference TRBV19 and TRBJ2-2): DGGITQSPKYLFRKEGQNVTLSCEQNLNHDAMYWYRQDPGQGLRLIYYSQIVNDFQKGDIAEGYSVSREKKESFPLTVTSAQKNPTAFYLCASSTRGGTNTGELFFGEGSRLTVL.

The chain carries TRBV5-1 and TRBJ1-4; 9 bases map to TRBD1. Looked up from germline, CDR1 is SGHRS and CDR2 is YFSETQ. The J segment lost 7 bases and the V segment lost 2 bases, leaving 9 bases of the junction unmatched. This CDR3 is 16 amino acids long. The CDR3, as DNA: TGCGCCAGCAGCTTAGGTACAGGGGGCCAGAGTGAAAAACTGTTTTTT. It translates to CASSLGTGGQSEKLFF.

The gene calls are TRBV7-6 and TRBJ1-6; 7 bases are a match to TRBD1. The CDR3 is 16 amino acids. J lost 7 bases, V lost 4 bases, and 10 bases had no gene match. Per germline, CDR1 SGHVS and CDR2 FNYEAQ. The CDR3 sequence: CASSSTTGTVNSPLHF. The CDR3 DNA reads TGTGCCAGCAGCTCAACCACCGGGACAGTAAATTCACCCCTCCACTTT.

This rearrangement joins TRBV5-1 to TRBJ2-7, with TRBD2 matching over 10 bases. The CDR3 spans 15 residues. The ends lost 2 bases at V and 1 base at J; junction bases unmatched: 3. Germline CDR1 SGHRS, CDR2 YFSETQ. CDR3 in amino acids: CASSFLAGASYEQYF. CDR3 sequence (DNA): TGCGCCAGCAGCTTCCTAGCGGGAGCATCCTACGAGCAGTACTTC.

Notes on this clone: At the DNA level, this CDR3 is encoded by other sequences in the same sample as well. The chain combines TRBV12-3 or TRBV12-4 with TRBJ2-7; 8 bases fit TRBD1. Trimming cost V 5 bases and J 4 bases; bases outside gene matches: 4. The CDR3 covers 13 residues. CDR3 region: CASSRNRGYEQYF. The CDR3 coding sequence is TGTGCCAGCAGTCGCAACAGGGGGTACGAGCAGTACTTC.

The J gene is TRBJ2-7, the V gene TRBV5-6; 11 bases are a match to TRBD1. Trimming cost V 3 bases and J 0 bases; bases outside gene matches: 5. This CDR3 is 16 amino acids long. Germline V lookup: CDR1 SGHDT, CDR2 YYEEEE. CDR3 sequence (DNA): TGTGCCAGCAGCTCAGCCGGGACAGGGGGCTCCTACGAGCAGTACTTC. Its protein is CASSSAGTGGSYEQYF.

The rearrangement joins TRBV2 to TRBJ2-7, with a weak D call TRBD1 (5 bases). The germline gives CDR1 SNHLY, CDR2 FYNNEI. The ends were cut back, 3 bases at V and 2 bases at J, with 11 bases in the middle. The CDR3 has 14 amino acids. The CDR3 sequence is CASSEGRGTYEQYF. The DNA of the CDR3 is TGTGCCAGCAGTGAGGGTAGGGGAACCTACGAGCAGTACTTC.

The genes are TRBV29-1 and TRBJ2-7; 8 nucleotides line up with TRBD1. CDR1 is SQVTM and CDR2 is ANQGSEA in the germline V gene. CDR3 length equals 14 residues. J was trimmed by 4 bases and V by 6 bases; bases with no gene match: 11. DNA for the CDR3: TGCAGCGTCCGATCGGACAGGGCGCTTTACGAGCAGTACTTC. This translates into CSVRSDRALYEQYF.

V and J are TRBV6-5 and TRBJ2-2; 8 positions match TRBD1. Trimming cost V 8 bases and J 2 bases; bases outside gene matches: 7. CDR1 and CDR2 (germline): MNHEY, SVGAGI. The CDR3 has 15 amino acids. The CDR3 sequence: CASCPGQVNTGELFF. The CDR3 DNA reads TGTGCCAGCTGCCCGGGACAGGTTAACACCGGGGAGCTGTTTTTT.